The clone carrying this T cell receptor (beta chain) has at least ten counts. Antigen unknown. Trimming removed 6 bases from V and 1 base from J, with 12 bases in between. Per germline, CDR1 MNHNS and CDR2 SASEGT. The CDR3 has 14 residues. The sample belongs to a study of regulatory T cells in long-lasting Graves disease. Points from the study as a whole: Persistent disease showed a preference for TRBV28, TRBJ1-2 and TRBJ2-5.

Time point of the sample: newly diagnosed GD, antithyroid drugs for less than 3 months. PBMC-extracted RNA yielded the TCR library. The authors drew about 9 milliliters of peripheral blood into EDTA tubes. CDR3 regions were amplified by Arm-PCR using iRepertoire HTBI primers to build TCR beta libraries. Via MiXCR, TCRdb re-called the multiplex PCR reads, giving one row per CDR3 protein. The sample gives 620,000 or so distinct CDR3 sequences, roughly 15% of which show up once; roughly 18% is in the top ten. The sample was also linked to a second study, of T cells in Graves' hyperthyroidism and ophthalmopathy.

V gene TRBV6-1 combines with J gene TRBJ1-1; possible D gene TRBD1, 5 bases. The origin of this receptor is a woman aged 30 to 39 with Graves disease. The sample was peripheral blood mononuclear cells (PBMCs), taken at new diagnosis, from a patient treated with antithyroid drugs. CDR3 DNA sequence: TGTGCCAGCAGCGCAGAACAGGCGAACACTGAAGCTTTCTTT. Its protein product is CASSAEQANTEAFF.